This entry lists 2 T cell receptor beta chains sequenced from one sample in a study of shared clonotypes between healthy human individuals. Libraries were prepared by immunoSEQ multiplex PCR; TCRdb keeps only in-frame clonotypes and omits some of them. The sample consists of around 2.5 million clones, 93% of them appearing once. The sequencing sample was made of naive CD4+ T cells from PBMCs. Regarding subset: CD45RA+ positively selected. Receptor source: a man aged 18 to 35 in good health. Some clones in this sample may be carry-over from other donors' samples.

The chain carries TRBV5-5 and TRBJ1-4; D gene unclear. CDR3 length: 14 amino acids. Trimming removed 3 bases at V and 2 bases at J, with 8 bases between. CDR1 and CDR2 from the germline V gene are SGHKS and YYEKEE (reference sequence). CDR3 nucleotide sequence: TGTGCCAGCAGCTCGGGAGGGACTAATGAAAAACTGTTTTTT. Translated: CASSSGGTNEKLFF.

Turning to this clone: In the same sample, other DNA sequences code for this CDR3. The chain employs TRBV5-6 and TRBJ2-7, with D possibly being TRBD2 (6 bases). With 4 bases removed from V and 4 bases from J, the gap between germline ends came to 12 bases. The CDR3 is 13 residues long. Germline assignment: CDR1 SGHDT and CDR2 YYEEEE. CDR3 protein: CASSLGLPYEQYF. Written as DNA, the CDR3 is TGTGCCAGCAGCCTGGGACTTCCGTACGAGCAGTACTTC.